This T cell receptor (beta chain) stems from a study of PD-L1 blockade in urothelial cancer (dated by TCRdb to 2017 to 2019). For the wider study: Every patient began therapy in about 2014 and was given atezolizumab 1,200 mg intravenously every 3 weeks. About nine tenths of the roughly 29 patients were identified as males with urothelial cancer of bladder origin, and a prior smoking history was reported by 18 of 29 patients. Patients had an ECOG performance status of 0 or 1 and had received between 0 and 3 prior chemotherapy regimens. Blood samples were analyzed at 3 weeks after treatment start (second dose) and at 6 weeks after treatment start. Blood samples gave median yields of around 140,000 T cells and around 88,000 unique TCRs, along with a median clonality of approximately 0.084. An exploratory multi-omic analysis was conducted of the somatic, immune and clinical correlates of response to PD-L1 blockade with atezolizumab in urothelial cancer. Pretreatment tumor samples, along with matched peripheral blood collected serially before and after atezolizumab treatment, underwent TCR sequencing. Durable clinical benefit was defined as a progression-free survival longer than 6 months, and TCR features were additionally tested against progression-free survival and overall survival. In the same patients, whole exome sequencing and RNA sequencing of pretreatment tumors were performed in addition to TCR sequencing. Roughly 9 patients reached durable clinical benefit, while fewer than 25 patients did not. Pretreatment blood TCR-seq was available for around 29 patients, at least one posttreatment blood collection was obtained for about 24 patients, and tumor TCR-seq was available for about 24 patients.

Each PCR received spiked-in synthetic TCR analog templates so that absolute template abundance could be estimated from read counts. Using the immunoSEQ assay, TCRbeta CDR3 regions were amplified from genomic DNA with bias-controlled V and J gene primers. Rearranged TCRbeta segments were sequenced at approximately 20X coverage. Under the source paper's analysis protocol: Sequencing errors were corrected by clustering, and CDR3s were annotated against IMGT so that V, D and J genes could be assigned. Downstream analyses used only productive TCRbeta rearrangements, leaving out any out-of-frame or stop-codon sequences. To compute clonality, Shannon entropy was normalized by the log of the number of unique productive sequences and then subtracted from one. Clones differing between time points or between blood and tumor were identified using Fisher's exact test with Benjamini-Hochberg correction, with an adjusted p below 0.01 applied as the threshold. The source is immuneACCESS, and TCRdb retained only in-frame sequences with V and J called. Part of the clones is not carried over; for the studies checked, unresolved V genes explain less than half of this, and the remainder is unexplained. That table furnishes V, J and clone size, whereas the DNA furnished D and trimming. The sample table lists 45,000 to 55,000 clones, more than 75% of them with a count of one. The ten largest account for 1% to 1.5% of the sample.

This clone has a single count. Its antigen target is currently unknown. Mismatch with germline at one junction end may stem from a read error. Overall study results and their limits: Because of the small sample size (n ≈ 30) and the many exploratory analyses performed, the results are intended to be regarded as hypothesis-generating. Among patients with durable benefit, tumor-associated TCR clones showed greater expansion in peripheral blood 3 weeks after treatment started (n ≈ 24, p = 0.022). Improved progression-free and overall survival was found to be associated with pretreatment peripheral blood TCR clonality below the median.

In light of the paper, this sample's time point label describes: pretreatment peripheral blood. The cohort included 29 patients with locally advanced or metastatic urothelial carcinoma who were treated at Memorial Sloan Kettering on a trial protocol. Peripheral blood mononuclear cells were collected from each patient pretreatment and during treatment, giving between 1 and 8 total time points per patient. The Qiagen DNeasy Blood extraction kit was used to purify genomic DNA from total PBMCs and from tumor samples. PBMCs were collected pretreatment and during treatment and were isolated and stored as previously described. The CDR3 numbers 15 residues from cysteine through phenylalanine. The sequence is cut down to CDR3 DNA, 45 bases in frame from base 1. Based on the germline V gene, the CDR1 and CDR2 sequences are SGHTA and FQGTGA.

The V and J segments used are TRBV7-3 and TRBJ1-2; the D gene cannot be named for sure. This specimen consisted of PBMCs, obtained around atezolizumab (anti-PD-L1) treatment. The receptor was isolated from a man in his fifties or sixties with urothelial cancer. The DNA sequence is given as TGTGCCAGCAGCCCCAGTTCGAGAGGCTCTTTGCCCCTGCTCTTC. Its protein reads: CASSPSSRGSLPLLF.